A selection of T cell receptor beta chains follows, all from one sample in a study of early T cells in non-severe SARS-CoV-2 infection. TCRdb re-derived calls from the 5' RACE reads in MiXCR, one entry per CDR3 protein. The table records roughly 45,000 distinct CDR3 sequences, 6.2% of them present only once. The sample was whole blood, taken at baseline. These receptors all stem from an adult who was a healthcare worker with PCR-confirmed SARS-CoV-2 infection or an uninfected control (not recorded which). CDR3s include the opening cysteine and the closing phenylalanine or tryptophan. The D gene is left open where the match is weak.

TRBJ2-7 | TRBV6-5 | - | CASSSSADLYEQYF
TRBJ1-5 | TRBV27 | TRBD1 | CASSLETGVGVGNQPQHF
TRBJ2-1 | TRBV7-9 | TRBD2 | CASSYSSGRSYNEQFF
TRBJ2-5 | TRBV28 | TRBD2 | CASSPRTSGREETQYF
TRBJ2-1 | TRBV10-3 | TRBD2 | CAISELAGGPNEQFF
TRBJ2-7 | TRBV2 | - | CASFVTRGVGNEQYF
TRBJ2-3 | TRBV6-1 | - | CASSGDLPDTQYF
TRBJ2-7 | TRBV6-6 | TRBD2 | CASSYSILAGPIYEQYF
TRBJ2-4 | TRBV30 | - | CAWSLWGNIQYF
TRBJ2-3 | TRBV5-1 | - | CASSPDWDIWYF
TRBJ2-3 | TRBV12-3/TRBV12-4 | - | CASSLQGTDTQYF
TRBJ1-2 | TRBV15 | TRBD1 | CATSNDRGTFSGYTF
TRBJ2-7 | TRBV12-3/TRBV12-4 | - | CASSWGLGGYEQYF
TRBJ2-7 | TRBV28 | - | CASTGWTATYEQYF
TRBJ1-2 | TRBV18 | - | CASSPAHGYTF
TRBJ1-1 | TRBV19 | - | CASSTGMNTEAFF
TRBJ2-2 | TRBV20-1 | - | CSALPFHANTGELFF
TRBJ2-3 | TRBV18 | - | CASSPPTRSLDTQYF
TRBJ2-3 | TRBV7-2 | - | CASSLGYLDTDTQYF
TRBJ2-3 | TRBV19 | - | CASSPRENTQYF
TRBJ2-7 | TRBV7-6 | TRBD2 | CASSNRLASYEQYF
TRBJ2-1 | TRBV28 | - | CASSPLTFSSYNEQFF
TRBJ1-4 | TRBV19 | - | CASSQGYEKLFF
TRBJ1-5 | TRBV7-9 | - | CASSLEGAGQPQHF
TRBJ1-3 | TRBV12-3/TRBV12-4 | - | CASSRTASGNTIYF
TRBJ2-1 | TRBV6-1 | TRBD2 | CASSPTSGNDNEQFF
TRBJ1-1 | TRBV12-3/TRBV12-4 | TRBD1 | CASSLRQGMHTEAFF
TRBJ2-7 | TRBV27 | TRBD2 | CASSLYAGGPREQYF